This entry features one T cell receptor beta chain sequence. What it recognizes is unknown. A much more abundant neighbour one base away suggests this may be a read error. The study extracted blood RNA from unsorted whole blood and also extracted germline DNA. Patients showed chronic HBV infection and an absence of prior treatment. A constant-region primer primed TCR beta cDNA synthesis from 450 to 550 ng of total RNA. Slightly modified ARM-PCR, run as three nested multiplex PCR rounds, produced the TCR beta libraries. The first two PCR rounds used TRBV1-TRBV30 forward primers with a C-beta reverse primer, 10 cycles each. TCRdb independently ran MiXCR on the multiplex PCR reads; one entry per CDR3 protein. The data contain 300,000 to 400,000 distinct CDR3 sequences, 65% of them singletons. These data are taken from a study of tumor-infiltrating lymphocytes in primary liver carcinoma. On the study more broadly: Resecting the tumor surgically was how the patients' primary liver carcinoma was treated.

This CDR3 is built from 14 residues. Study-wide points: Researchers found tumor-adjacent and tumor-blood pairs overlapped less than tumor region pairs. Compared with blood, tumor repertoires held significantly more in their top 250 clones.

The V gene is TRBV12-3 or TRBV12-4, the J gene TRBJ2-7; D gene unclear. Sequenced material: peripheral blood. The source is a man aged 35 to 55 with primary liver carcinoma and hepatitis B virus infection. CDR3 nucleotide sequence: TGTGCCAGCGGTTTCGGTCGGTCACTCTACGAGCAGTACTTC. This sequence encodes CASGFGRSLYEQYF.